The rows below give T cell receptor beta chains drawn from one sample of a study of identical twins. Via MiXCR, TCRdb re-called the 5' RACE reads, giving one row per CDR3 protein. In the table there are approximately 220,000 distinct CDR3 sequences, 6.5% to 8.5% of which are singletons. The same data also contributed to another study, on yellow fever vaccine responses in identical twins.

The sample taken for sequencing was memory (CD45RO+) T cells sorted from blood. The origin of the receptors is a woman between 18 and 29 years old in good health. Both conserved end residues are part of each CDR3. The D gene is left open where the match is weak. The listing skips clone size in some rows; elsewhere it reads once, few, many or a size class.

d_call,j_call,v_call,clone_size,cdr3_aa,cdr3_nt
.,TRBJ2-1,TRBV18,few,CASSLGDKQFF,TGTGCCAGCTCACTCGGTGATAAGCAGTTCTTC
TRBD1,TRBJ1-1,TRBV12-3/TRBV12-4,many,CASTRGGQGSRTEAFF,TGTGCCAGCACCCGGGGGGGACAGGGGTCTCGAACTGAAGCTTTCTTT
.,TRBJ1-1,TRBV19,few,CASSIGRVGRTEAFF,TGTGCCAGTAGTATAGGGAGGGTCGGTAGGACTGAAGCTTTCTTT
TRBD2,TRBJ2-3,TRBV11-3,few,CASSLGRGSDTQYF,TGTGCCAGCAGCTTAGGGCGGGGGTCAGATACGCAGTATTTT
.,TRBJ2-3,TRBV4-1,few,CASSRLIGFDTQYF,TGCGCCAGCAGCCGCCTAATCGGGTTTGATACGCAGTATTTT
TRBD2,TRBJ2-1,TRBV3-1,.,CASSNPSIGGLAGGYEQFF,TGTGCCAGCAGCAACCCTTCCATCGGGGGACTAGCGGGGGGGTATGAGCAGTTCTTC
.,TRBJ2-3,TRBV7-2,few,CASSLGKDYLRDTQYF,TGTGCCAGCAGCTTAGGAAAGGACTACCTTCGGGATACGCAGTATTTT
.,TRBJ1-4,TRBV20-1,few,CSARDLRGPTNEKLFF,TGCAGTGCTAGAGATCTCCGGGGCCCAACTAATGAAAAACTGTTTTTT
TRBD1,TRBJ2-1,TRBV5-1,many,CASSQEMDRGQFF,TGCGCCAGCAGCCAGGAAATGGACAGGGGGCAGTTCTTC
TRBD1,TRBJ2-6,TRBV2,once,CASSLTGAVSGANVLTF,TGTGCCAGCAGCTTGACAGGGGCCGTATCTGGGGCCAACGTCCTGACTTTC
TRBD1,TRBJ1-2,TRBV5-1,few,CASSLGTQGVYGYTF,TGCGCCAGCAGCTTGGGTACCCAGGGGGTCTATGGCTACACCTTC
.,TRBJ2-7,TRBV12-3/TRBV12-4,many,CASSLMPRSYEQYF,TGTGCCAGCAGTTTGATGCCACGGTCCTACGAGCAGTACTTC
.,TRBJ1-5,TRBV28,few,CAVRGVQPQHF,TGTGCCGTCCGGGGCGTCCAGCCCCAGCATTTT
.,TRBJ1-1,TRBV14,.,CASSPLVYGTEAFF,TGTGCCAGCAGCCCCCTCGTCTACGGTACTGAAGCTTTCTTT
TRBD2,TRBJ2-2,TRBV3-1,few,CASSRATPGLAGVGNTGELFF,TGTGCCAGCAGCCGCGCAACCCCCGGACTAGCGGGAGTAGGGAACACCGGGGAGCTGTTTTTT
.,TRBJ2-5,TRBV10-2,many,CASGLLQETQYF,TGCGCCAGCGGACTATTACAAGAGACCCAGTACTTC
TRBD1,TRBJ2-7,TRBV12-3/TRBV12-4,few,CASRGGQGATGGLYEQYF,TGTGCCAGCAGAGGGGGACAGGGGGCTACGGGAGGTCTCTACGAGCAGTACTTC
.,TRBJ1-2,TRBV29-1,.,CSAVGGHYGYTF,TGCAGCGCTGTAGGGGGACACTATGGCTACACCTTC
.,TRBJ1-5,TRBV12-3/TRBV12-4,many,CASSFTGNQPQHF,TGTGCCAGCAGTTTTACCGGCAATCAGCCCCAGCATTTT
TRBD1,TRBJ2-5,TRBV28,.,CASSWTGFGETQYF,TGTGCCAGCAGTTGGACAGGGTTCGGAGAGACCCAGTACTTC
TRBD2,TRBJ2-1,TRBV11-2,few,CASSLSSGGGNEQFF,TGTGCCAGCAGCTTATCTAGCGGGGGGGGGAATGAGCAGTTCTTC
.,TRBJ2-2,TRBV5-6,many,CASSLGGQTGELFF,TGTGCCAGCAGCTTGGGGGGACAAACCGGGGAGCTGTTTTTT
.,TRBJ2-7,TRBV5-1,many,CASSSGSPMLEQYF,TGCGCCAGCAGCTCCGGATCGCCCATGCTCGAGCAGTACTTC
.,TRBJ1-1,TRBV7-2,many,CASTPRHLNTEAFF,TGTGCCAGCACCCCACGACATCTGAACACTGAAGCTTTCTTT
TRBD1,TRBJ1-2,TRBV29-1,many,CSATGTEYGYTF,TGCAGCGCCACCGGGACAGAATATGGCTACACCTTC
TRBD2,TRBJ2-7,TRBV7-9,few,CASSLRVATSSGKQYF,TGTGCCAGCAGCTTAAGAGTCGCGACTAGCTCGGGAAAGCAGTACTTC
.,TRBJ2-7,TRBV2,few,CASRPGLEQYF,TGTGCCAGCAGGCCGGGCCTTGAGCAGTACTTC
.,TRBJ1-3,TRBV28,.,CASSPPFPFSHTIYF,TGTGCCAGCAGCCCTCCCTTCCCTTTTTCGCACACCATATATTTT
.,TRBJ2-3,TRBV7-2,many,CASSLEGLSGRDTQYF,TGTGCCAGCAGCTTAGAGGGGCTATCGGGCAGAGATACGCAGTATTTT
.,TRBJ1-2,TRBV20-1,.,CSARVGHPNYGYTF,TGCAGTGCTAGGGTCGGACACCCTAACTATGGCTACACCTTC
TRBD1,TRBJ2-7,TRBV12-3/TRBV12-4,.,CASSNPTGGVNEQYF,TGTGCCAGCAGCAACCCGACAGGGGGCGTCAACGAGCAGTACTTC
.,TRBJ2-3,TRBV2,few,CASSEGYTQYF,TGTGCCAGCAGTGAGGGATATACGCAGTATTTT
TRBD2,TRBJ2-3,TRBV7-2,few,CASSLGRLAGADTQYF,TGTGCCAGCAGCTTAGGTAGACTAGCGGGGGCAGATACGCAGTATTTT
.,TRBJ2-2,TRBV7-8,few,CASSFPPTTGELFF,TGTGCCAGCAGCTTTCCCCCCACAACCGGGGAGCTGTTTTTT
.,TRBJ1-4,TRBV12-3/TRBV12-4,.,CASISDGLTNEKLFF,TGTGCCAGCATCTCAGACGGTTTAACTAATGAAAAACTGTTTTTT
.,TRBJ1-1,TRBV5-1,many,CASAQGIMNTEAFF,TGCGCCAGCGCACAGGGCATCATGAACACTGAAGCTTTCTTT
.,TRBJ2-3,TRBV20-1,.,CSAKRRDGFTDTQYF,TGCAGTGCTAAAAGACGGGACGGGTTCACAGATACGCAGTATTTT
.,TRBJ2-4,TRBV28,.,CASNADRLKNIQYF,TGTGCCAGCAACGCGGACAGACTCAAAAACATTCAGTACTTC
.,TRBJ2-1,TRBV7-3,few,CASSLIRGEQFF,TGTGCCAGCAGCTTAATCAGGGGTGAGCAGTTCTTC
TRBD1,TRBJ2-7,TRBV20-1,.,CSALAGGYGQYF,TGCAGTGCTCTTGCAGGGGGCTATGGGCAGTACTTC
.,TRBJ1-2,TRBV6-5,many,CASSYGGNYGYTF,TGTGCCAGCAGTTACGGGGGTAACTATGGCTACACCTTC
TRBD1,TRBJ1-1,TRBV4-3,many,CASSQDTGQDEAFF,TGCGCCAGCAGCCAAGATACGGGACAGGATGAAGCTTTCTTT
.,TRBJ2-3,TRBV5-1,.,CASSLAWRGVADTQYF,TGCGCCAGCAGCTTGGCTTGGCGGGGAGTAGCAGATACGCAGTATTTT
.,TRBJ2-1,TRBV20-1,many,CSARSPRLGSREQFF,TGCAGTGCTAGAAGTCCTAGACTAGGATCTCGTGAGCAGTTCTTC
TRBD2,TRBJ2-5,TRBV6-2/TRBV6-3,few,CASSYVAGGETQYF,TGTGCCAGCAGTTACGTAGCGGGAGGAGAGACCCAGTACTTC